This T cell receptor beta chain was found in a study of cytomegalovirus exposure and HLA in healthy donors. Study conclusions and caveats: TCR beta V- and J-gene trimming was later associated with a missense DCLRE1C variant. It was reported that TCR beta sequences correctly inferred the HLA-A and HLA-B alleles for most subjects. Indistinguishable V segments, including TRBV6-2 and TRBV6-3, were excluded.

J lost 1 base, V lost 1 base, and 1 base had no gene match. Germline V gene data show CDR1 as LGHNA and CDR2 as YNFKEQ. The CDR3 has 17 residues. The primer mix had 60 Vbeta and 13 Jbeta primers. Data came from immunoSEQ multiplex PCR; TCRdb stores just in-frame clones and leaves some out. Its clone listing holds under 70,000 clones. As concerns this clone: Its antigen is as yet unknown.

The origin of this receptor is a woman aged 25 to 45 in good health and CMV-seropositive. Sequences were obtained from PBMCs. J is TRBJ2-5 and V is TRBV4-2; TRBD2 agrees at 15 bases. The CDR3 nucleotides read TGTGCCAGCAGCCAAGGGGGACTAGCGGGGGGCCAAGAGACCCAGTACTTC. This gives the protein CASSQGGLAGGQETQYF.